The 13 T cell receptor beta chains below were found in one sample sequenced in a study of control samples from healthy donors and cancer patients. Only in-frame clones appear in the TCRdb table, and some are missing; sequencing was by immunoSEQ multiplex PCR. The repertoire consists of about 95,000 clones, with around 81% occurring once and the leading ten covering roughly 19%. Sequencing was done on a sample of blood. The origin of the receptors is a man between 25 and 39 years old in good health.

V gene TRBV19 combines with J gene TRBJ1-4, with 8 bases lining up with TRBD1. V lost 4 bases, J lost 8 bases, and 9 bases stayed unmatched. Germline CDR1 and CDR2: LNHDA and SQIVND (reference sequence). The CDR3 covers 15 residues. This chain's CDR3 is CASSRTGRHSEKLFF. The CDR3 DNA reads TGTGCCAGTAGTAGGACAGGGCGGCACTCAGAAAAACTGTTTTTT.

V usage is TRBV15 and J usage is TRBJ1-1; no reliable D call. The germline V and J ends were trimmed by 0 bases and 11 bases, with 16 bases remaining between them. Germline CDR1 is LNHNV and CDR2 is YYDKDF (reference sequence). The CDR3 totals 14 residues. The CDR3 region is CATSRDPTVTGAFF. CDR3 nucleotides: TGTGCCACCAGCAGAGATCCGACCGTAACGGGGGCTTTCTTT. Using reference TRBV15 and TRBJ1-1 for the parts outside the CDR3, the full variable domain is DAMVIQNPRYQVTQFGKPVTLSCSQTLNHNVMYWYQQKSSQAPKLLFHYYDKDFNNEADTPDNFQSRRPNTSFCFLDIRSPGLGDTAMYLCATSRDPTVTGAFFGQGTRLTVV.

This chain uses TRBV19 with TRBJ1-1; D is ambiguous. Germline CDR1 is LNHDA and CDR2 is SQIVND (reference sequence). The CDR3 contains 12 residues. The ends were cut back, 6 bases at V and 7 bases at J, with 12 bases in the middle. This chain's CDR3 is CASSIRGDEAFF. DNA for the CDR3: TGTGCCAGTAGCATACGGGGAGATGAAGCTTTCTTT.

The chain recombines TRBV10-3 with TRBJ1-3; D unclear. The germline V gene has CDR1 ENHRY and CDR2 SYGVKD. Trimming removed 0 bases from V and 7 bases from J, with 7 bases in between. CDR3 length: 13 amino acids. The CDR3 coding sequence is TGTGCCATCAGTGAGTCAGGAGCTAACACCATATATTTT. Protein product: CAISESGANTIYF.

The chain couples TRBV28 to TRBJ2-6; no reliable D call. Trimming pared 5 bases from V and 0 bases from J, leaving 11 bases between. The CDR3 totals 16 residues. Germline loops: CDR1 MDHEN, CDR2 SYDVKM. CDR3 nucleotides: TGTGCCAGCAGTCCCCGATATGACTCTGGGGCCAACGTCCTGACTTTC. Its protein product is CASSPRYDSGANVLTF.

The chain is built from TRBV28 and TRBJ1-5; D remains ambiguous. Germline V lookup: CDR1 MDHEN, CDR2 SYDVKM. The CDR3 spans 12 residues. V was trimmed by 7 bases and J by 9 bases, leaving 13 bases between them. The chain's CDR3 is CASNRVPGPQHF. DNA for the CDR3: TGTGCCAGCAACCGCGTCCCTGGGCCCCAGCATTTT.

V gene TRBV15 combines with J gene TRBJ1-6; D is perhaps TRBD1 (5 bases). The ends were cut back, 5 bases at V and 7 bases at J, with 12 bases in the middle. The CDR3 runs to 14 residues. Germline V CDR1 and CDR2: LNHNV, YYDKDF (reference sequence). The CDR3 DNA reads TGTGCCACCAGCGTAAGGGGCATAAATTCACCCCTCCACTTT. This translates into CATSVRGINSPLHF.

This sequence joins TRBV7-9 and TRBJ1-1; D call uncertain. The CDR3 extends over 15 amino acids. Germline V gene sequence: CDR1 SEHNR, CDR2 FQNEAQ (reference sequence). V was trimmed by 5 bases and J by 1 base, leaving 14 bases between them. In DNA, the CDR3 is TGTGCCAGCAGCCCGGTGGAGTGGTGGAACACTGAAGCTTTCTTT. Protein sequence: CASSPVEWWNTEAFF.

Turning to this clone: As the CDR3 is not closed by the conserved phenylalanine or tryptophan, this likely results from a read error. The V gene is TRBV5-1, the J gene TRBJ1-1; D is perhaps TRBD1 (5 bases). Germline CDR1 reads SGHRS; CDR2 reads YFSETQ. The CDR3 is 14 residues long. Trimming shortened V by 1 base and J by 6 bases, and 13 bases separated the two germline ends. The CDR3 loop is CASSLLPGPSEAFL. In DNA, the CDR3 is TGCGCCAGCAGCTTGTTGCCAGGGCCATCTGAAGCTTTCCTT.

The V and J genes are TRBV2 and TRBJ2-7; no definite D call. V was clipped by 2 bases and J by 5 bases, with 4 bases between them. The CDR3 is 11 amino acids. Germline V gene data show CDR1 as SNHLY and CDR2 as FYNNEI. DNA for the CDR3: TGTGCCAGCAGTGAACAGGACGAGCAGTACTTC. Encoded protein: CASSEQDEQYF.

V is TRBV10-3 and J is TRBJ1-6; D call uncertain. This CDR3 is built from 12 residues. CDR1 and CDR2 (germline): ENHRY, SYGVKD. V lost 6 bases and J 4 bases, leaving 4 bases between the germline ends. CDR3 nucleotide sequence: TGTGCCATCAGAAATTATAATTCACCCCTCCACTTT. It specifies CAIRNYNSPLHF.

V is TRBV3-1 (or the pseudogene TRBV3-2) and J is TRBJ2-1; D may be TRBD2 (6 bases). Germline assignment: CDR1 LGHDT and CDR2 YNNKEL (reference sequence). The germline V and J ends were trimmed by 3 bases and 5 bases, with 11 bases remaining between them. The CDR3 is made up of 14 amino acids. The CDR3 region has the DNA TGTGCCAGCAGCCAGAGGCTAGCGAACAATGAGCAGTTCTTC. It translates to CASSQRLANNEQFF.

The chain carries TRBV18 and TRBJ1-3; no reliable D call. Germline V CDR1 and CDR2: KGHSH, LQKENI. This CDR3 comprises 14 residues. The V end was cut by 3 bases, the J end by 0 bases, with 6 bases between. The CDR3 spells CASSPNLSGNTIYF. The CDR3 region has the DNA TGTGCCAGCTCACCCAACCTCTCTGGAAACACCATATATTTT.